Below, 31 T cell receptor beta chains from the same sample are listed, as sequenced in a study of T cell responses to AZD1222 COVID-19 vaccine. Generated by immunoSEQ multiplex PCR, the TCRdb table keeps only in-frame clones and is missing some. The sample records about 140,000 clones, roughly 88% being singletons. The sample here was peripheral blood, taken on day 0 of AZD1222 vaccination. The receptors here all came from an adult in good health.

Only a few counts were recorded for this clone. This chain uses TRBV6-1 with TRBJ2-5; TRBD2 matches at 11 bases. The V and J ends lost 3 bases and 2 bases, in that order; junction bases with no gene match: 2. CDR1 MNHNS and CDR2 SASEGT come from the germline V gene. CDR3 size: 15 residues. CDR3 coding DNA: TGTGCCAGCAGTGACCTAGCGGGAGGTCAAGAGACCCAGTACTTC. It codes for CASSDLAGGQETQYF.

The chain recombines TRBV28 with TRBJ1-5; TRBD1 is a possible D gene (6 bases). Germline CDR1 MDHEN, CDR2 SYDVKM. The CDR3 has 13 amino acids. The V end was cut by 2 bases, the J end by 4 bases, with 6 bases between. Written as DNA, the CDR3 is TGTGCCAGCAGTTTAACAGGGAATCAGCCCCAGCATTTT. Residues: CASSLTGNQPQHF.

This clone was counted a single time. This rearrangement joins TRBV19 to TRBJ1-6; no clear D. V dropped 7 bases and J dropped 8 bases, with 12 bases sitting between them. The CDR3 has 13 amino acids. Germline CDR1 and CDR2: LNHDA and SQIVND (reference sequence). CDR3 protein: CASKLEGHSPLHF. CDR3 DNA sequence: TGTGCCAGTAAATTGGAAGGACATTCACCCCTCCACTTT.

Here the CDR3 DNA reads TGTGCCAGCAGCGTTGGGGGCCCAGGGACCCAGTACTTC. Translating it yields CASSVGGPGTQYF. This chain joins TRBV9 and TRBJ2-5; D is possibly TRBD1 (6 bases). V dropped 2 bases and J dropped 7 bases, with 12 bases sitting between them. CDR1 SGDLS and CDR2 YYNGEE come from the germline V gene. The CDR3 extends over 13 amino acids.

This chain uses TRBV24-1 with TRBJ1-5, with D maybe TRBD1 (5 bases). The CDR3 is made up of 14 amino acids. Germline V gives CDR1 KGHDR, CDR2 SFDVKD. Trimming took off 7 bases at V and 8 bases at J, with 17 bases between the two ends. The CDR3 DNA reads TGTGCCACCAGAGATAGCTGGGGGTTCGAGCCCCAGCATTTT. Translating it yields CATRDSWGFEPQHF.

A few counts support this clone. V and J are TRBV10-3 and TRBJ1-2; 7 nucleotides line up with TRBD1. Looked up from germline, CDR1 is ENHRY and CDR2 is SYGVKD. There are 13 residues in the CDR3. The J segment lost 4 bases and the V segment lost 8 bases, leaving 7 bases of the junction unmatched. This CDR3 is CAIGGQVIYGYTF. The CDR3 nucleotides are TGTGCCATCGGCGGACAGGTGATCTATGGCTACACCTTC.

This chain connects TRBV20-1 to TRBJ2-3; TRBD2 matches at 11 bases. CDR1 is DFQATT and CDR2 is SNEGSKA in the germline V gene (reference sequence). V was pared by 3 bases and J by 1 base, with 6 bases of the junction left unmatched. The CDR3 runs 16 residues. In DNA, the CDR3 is TGCAGTGCTAGTCCAAGGGGACTAGCGGGCACAGATACGCAGTATTTT. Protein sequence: CSASPRGLAGTDTQYF.

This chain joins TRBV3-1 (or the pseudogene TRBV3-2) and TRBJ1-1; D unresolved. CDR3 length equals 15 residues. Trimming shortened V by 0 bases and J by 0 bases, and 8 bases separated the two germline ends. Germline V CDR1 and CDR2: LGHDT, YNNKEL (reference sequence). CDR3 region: CASSQEGVMNTEAFF. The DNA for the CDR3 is TGTGCCAGCAGCCAAGAGGGTGTGATGAACACTGAAGCTTTCTTT.

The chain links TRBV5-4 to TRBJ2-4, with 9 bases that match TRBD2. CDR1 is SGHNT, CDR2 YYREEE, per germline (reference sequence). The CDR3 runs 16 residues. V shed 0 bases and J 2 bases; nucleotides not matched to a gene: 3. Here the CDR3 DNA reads TGTGCCAGCAGCTTGGAGCGGGGGGCCCCCAAAAACATTCAGTACTTC. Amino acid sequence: CASSLERGAPKNIQYF.

CDR3 in amino acids: CASSLGAGTQPQHF. The CDR3 DNA reads as TGCGCCAGCAGCCTAGGGGCAGGGACTCAGCCCCAGCATTTT. The gene calls are TRBV5-1 and TRBJ1-5, with D possibly TRBD1 on 5 matching bases. The CDR3 consists of 14 residues. Germline CDR1 is SGHRS and CDR2 is YFSETQ. Trimming pared 4 bases from V and 6 bases from J, leaving 14 bases between.

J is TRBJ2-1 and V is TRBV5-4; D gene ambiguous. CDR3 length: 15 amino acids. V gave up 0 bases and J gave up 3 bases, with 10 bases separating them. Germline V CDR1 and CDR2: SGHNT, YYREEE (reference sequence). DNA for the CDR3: TGTGCCAGCAGCTTGGTAGGCAGGATCTACAATGAGCAGTTCTTC. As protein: CASSLVGRIYNEQFF.

In DNA form, the CDR3 reads TGTGCCAGCAGCGAAATGACAGGGTTCACGGGCAGCTCCTACAATGAGCAGTTCTTC. Translated: CASSEMTGFTGSSYNEQFF. The V call is TRBV7-9, the J call TRBJ2-1; TRBD1 aligns across 7 bases. This CDR3 contains 19 residues. V dropped 5 bases and J dropped 0; count of bases not matched to a gene: 16. Per the germline V gene, CDR1 is SEHNR and CDR2 is FQNEAQ (reference sequence).

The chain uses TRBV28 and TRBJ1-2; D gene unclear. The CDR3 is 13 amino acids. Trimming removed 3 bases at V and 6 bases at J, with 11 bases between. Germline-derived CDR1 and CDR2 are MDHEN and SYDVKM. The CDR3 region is CASSFGPEDGYTF. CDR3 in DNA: TGTGCCAGCAGTTTCGGCCCAGAAGATGGCTACACCTTC.

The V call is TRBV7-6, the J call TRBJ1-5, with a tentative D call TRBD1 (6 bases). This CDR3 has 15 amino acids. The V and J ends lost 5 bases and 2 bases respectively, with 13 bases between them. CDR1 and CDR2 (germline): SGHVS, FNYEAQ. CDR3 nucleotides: TGTGCCAGCAGCCGAGAGGGGGACGGCAATCAGCCCCAGCATTTT. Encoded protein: CASSREGDGNQPQHF.

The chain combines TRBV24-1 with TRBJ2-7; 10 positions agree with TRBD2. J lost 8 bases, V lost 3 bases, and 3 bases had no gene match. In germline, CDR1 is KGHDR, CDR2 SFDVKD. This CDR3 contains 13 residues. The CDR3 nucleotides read TGTGCCACCAGTGATCTAGCGGGAGAGAAGCAGTACTTC. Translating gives CATSDLAGEKQYF.

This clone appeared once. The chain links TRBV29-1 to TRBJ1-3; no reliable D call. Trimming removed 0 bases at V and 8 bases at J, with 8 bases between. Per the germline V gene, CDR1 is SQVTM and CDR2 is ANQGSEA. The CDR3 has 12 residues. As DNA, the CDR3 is TGCAGCGTTGAAGATGACGGGGACACCATATATTTT. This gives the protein CSVEDDGDTIYF.

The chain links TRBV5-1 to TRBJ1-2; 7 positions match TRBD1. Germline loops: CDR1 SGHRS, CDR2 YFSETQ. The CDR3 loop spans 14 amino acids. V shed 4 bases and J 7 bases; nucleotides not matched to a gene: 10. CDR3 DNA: TGCGCCAGCAGCCCGGCAGGGGGGGCAGGTGGCTACACCTTC. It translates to CASSPAGGAGGYTF.

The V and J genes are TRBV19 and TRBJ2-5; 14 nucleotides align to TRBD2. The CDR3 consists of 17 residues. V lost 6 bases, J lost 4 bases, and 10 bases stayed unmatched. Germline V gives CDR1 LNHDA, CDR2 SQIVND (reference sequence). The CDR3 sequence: CASSTGTSGGMGETQYF. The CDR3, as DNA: TGTGCCAGTAGCACAGGGACTAGCGGGGGCATGGGAGAGACCCAGTACTTC. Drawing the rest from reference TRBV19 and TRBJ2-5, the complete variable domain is DGGITQSPKYLFRKEGQNVTLSCEQNLNHDAMYWYRQDPGQGLRLIYYSQIVNDFQKGDIAEGYSVSREKKESFPLTVTSAQKNPTAFYLCASSTGTSGGMGETQYFGPGTRLLVL.

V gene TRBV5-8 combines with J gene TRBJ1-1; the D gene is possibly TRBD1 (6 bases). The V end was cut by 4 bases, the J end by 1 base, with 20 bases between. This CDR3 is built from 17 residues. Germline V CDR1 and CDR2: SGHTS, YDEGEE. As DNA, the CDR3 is TGTGCCAGCAGCCTACAGGGAGGACACCTGACGAACACTGAAGCTTTCTTT. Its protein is CASSLQGGHLTNTEAFF.

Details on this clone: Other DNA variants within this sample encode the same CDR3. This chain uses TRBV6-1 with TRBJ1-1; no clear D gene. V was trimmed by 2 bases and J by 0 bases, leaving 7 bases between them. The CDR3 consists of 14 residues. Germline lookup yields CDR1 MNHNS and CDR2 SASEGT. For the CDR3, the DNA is TGTGCCAGCAGTGAAAAGGGCCTGAACACTGAAGCTTTCTTT. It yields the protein CASSEKGLNTEAFF.

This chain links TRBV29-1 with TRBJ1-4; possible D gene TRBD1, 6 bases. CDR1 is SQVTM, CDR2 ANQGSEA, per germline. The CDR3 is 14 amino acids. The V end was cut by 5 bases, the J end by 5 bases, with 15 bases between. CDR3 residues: CSVQGKWGNEKLFF. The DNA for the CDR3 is TGCAGCGTTCAGGGGAAGTGGGGAAATGAAAAACTGTTTTTT.

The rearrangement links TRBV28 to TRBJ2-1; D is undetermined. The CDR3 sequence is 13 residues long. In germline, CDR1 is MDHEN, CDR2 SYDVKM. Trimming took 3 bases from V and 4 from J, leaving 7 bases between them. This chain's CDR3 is CASSLVSYNEQFF. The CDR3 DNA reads TGTGCCAGCAGTTTGGTGTCTTACAATGAGCAGTTCTTC.

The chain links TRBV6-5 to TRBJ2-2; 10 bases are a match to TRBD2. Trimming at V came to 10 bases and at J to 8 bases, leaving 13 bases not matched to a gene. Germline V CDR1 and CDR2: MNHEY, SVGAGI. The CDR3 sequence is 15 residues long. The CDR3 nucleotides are TGTGCCACCATGGACCTTAGCGGGAGGTTGGGGGAGCTGTTTTTT. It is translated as CATMDLSGRLGELFF.

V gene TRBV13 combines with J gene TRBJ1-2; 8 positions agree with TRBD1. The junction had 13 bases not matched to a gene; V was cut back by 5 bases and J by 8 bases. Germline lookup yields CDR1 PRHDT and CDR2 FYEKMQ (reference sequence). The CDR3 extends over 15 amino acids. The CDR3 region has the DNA TGTGCCAGCAGCAGAGGGGACCAGGGGGCCCCCGGCTACACCTTC. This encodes CASSRGDQGAPGYTF.

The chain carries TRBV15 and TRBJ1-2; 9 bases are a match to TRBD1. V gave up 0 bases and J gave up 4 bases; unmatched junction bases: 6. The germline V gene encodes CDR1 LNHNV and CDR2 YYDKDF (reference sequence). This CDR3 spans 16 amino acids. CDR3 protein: CATSRDRQGGIYGYTF. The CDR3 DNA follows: TGTGCCACCAGCAGAGATCGACAGGGGGGGATCTATGGCTACACCTTC.

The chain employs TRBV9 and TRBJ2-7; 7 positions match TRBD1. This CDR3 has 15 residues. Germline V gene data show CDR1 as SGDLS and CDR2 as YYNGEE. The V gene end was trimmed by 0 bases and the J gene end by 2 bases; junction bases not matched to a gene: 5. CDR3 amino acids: CASSVEGTAAYEQYF. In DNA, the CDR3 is TGTGCCAGCAGCGTAGAAGGGACAGCCGCCTACGAGCAGTACTTC.

CDR3 sequence (DNA): TGCGCCAGCAGCTTGACGGAGGGGCGTACTGAAGCTTTCTTT. This gives the protein CASSLTEGRTEAFF. The V call is TRBV5-1, the J call TRBJ1-1; D is possibly TRBD1 (5 bases). The germline gives CDR1 SGHRS, CDR2 YFSETQ. This CDR3 region has 14 residues. V dropped 1 base and J dropped 5 bases, with 12 bases sitting between them.

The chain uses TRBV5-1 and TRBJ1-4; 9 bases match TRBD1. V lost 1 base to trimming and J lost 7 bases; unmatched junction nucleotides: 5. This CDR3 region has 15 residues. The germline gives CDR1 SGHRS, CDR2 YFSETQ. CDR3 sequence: CASSLSGTGSEKLFF. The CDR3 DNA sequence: TGCGCCAGCAGCTTGTCTGGGACAGGGAGTGAAAAACTGTTTTTT. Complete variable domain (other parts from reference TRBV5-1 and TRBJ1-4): KAGVTQTPRYLIKTRGQQVTLSCSPISGHRSVSWYQQTPGQGLQFLFEYFSETQRNKGNFPGRFSGRQFSNSRSEMNVSTLELGDSALYLCASSLSGTGSEKLFFGSGTQLSVL.

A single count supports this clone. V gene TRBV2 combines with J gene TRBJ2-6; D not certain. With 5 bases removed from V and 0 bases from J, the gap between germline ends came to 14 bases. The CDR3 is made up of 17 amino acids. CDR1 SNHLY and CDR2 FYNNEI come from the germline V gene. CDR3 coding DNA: TGTGCCAGCAGTCATATTACAAGTAGCTCTGGGGCCAACGTCCTGACTTTC. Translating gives CASSHITSSSGANVLTF.

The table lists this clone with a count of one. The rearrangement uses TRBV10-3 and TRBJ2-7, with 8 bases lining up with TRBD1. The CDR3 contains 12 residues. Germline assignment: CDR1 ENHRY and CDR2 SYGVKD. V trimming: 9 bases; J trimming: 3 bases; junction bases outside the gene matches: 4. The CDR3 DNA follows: TGTGCCATACAGGGGGGTGGCTACGAGCAGTACTTC. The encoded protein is CAIQGGGYEQYF.

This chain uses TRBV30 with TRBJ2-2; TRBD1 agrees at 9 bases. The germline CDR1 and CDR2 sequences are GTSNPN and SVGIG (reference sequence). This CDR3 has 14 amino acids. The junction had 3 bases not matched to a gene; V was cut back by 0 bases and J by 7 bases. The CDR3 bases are TGTGCCTGGAGTGTGGGACAGGGCCTCGGGGAGCTGTTTTTT. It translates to CAWSVGQGLGELFF.